This section outlines one T cell receptor (beta chain) sequence together with its context. Next came a second PCR, run for about 7 to 12 cycles, which used a sample-barcoded 5' primer along with a J-beta primer mix. MiXCR was run by TCRdb on the 5' RACE reads, yielding one entry per CDR3 protein. This sample carries around 800,000 distinct CDR3 sequences, about 26% of them seen once, and the ten largest clones take about 3%. These data originate in a study of blood T cells in healthy people across ages. Germline CDR1 is LGHDT and CDR2 is YNNKEL (reference sequence). The CDR3 is 16 residues long. The sample was also linked to a second study, of T cells of mothers and their children.

The sequence was obtained from a boy younger than 18 in good health. The V gene is TRBV3-1, the J gene TRBJ2-1, with TRBD2 identical over 13 bases. The end of the DNA aligns better with TRBJ2-5, so the J call may be wrong. The specimen was blood. CDR3 bases: TGTGCCAGCAGCCAAGAATGGACTAGCGGGGGACAGACCCAGTACTTC. It codes for CASSQEWTSGGQTQYF.